This T cell receptor beta chain was sequenced during a study of shared clonotypes between healthy human individuals. Study-wide background: The study enrolled a couple of women and a few men aged 18 to 49.

The CDR3 has 17 amino acids. Losses at the gene ends were 3 bases for V and 3 bases for J; bases not matched to a gene: 8. Germline V lookup: CDR1 MDHEN, CDR2 SYDVKM. Sequencing of unsorted PBMC DNA was carried out using ten immunoSEQ deep assay plates. As originally analysed: Junction-only immunoSEQ sequences carried no quality scores, so filtering differed. Sequencing used immunoSEQ multiplex PCR; TCRdb keeps in-frame clones, though not all of them. V, J and clone size are those of that table, while D and trimming were read from the DNA. The repertoire has 400,000 to 600,000 clones, roughly 80% of them found once; the top ten carry less than 15%.

The receptor was isolated from a woman in her thirties or forties in good health. Some clones in this sample may be carry-over from other donors' samples. The chain couples TRBV28 to TRBJ1-4, with 9 bases identical to TRBD1. Sequenced material: PBMCs. The CDR3 spells CASSFPTRQGANEKLFF. The CDR3 DNA reads TGTGCCAGCAGTTTCCCCACCCGACAGGGGGCTAATGAAAAACTGTTTTTT.